One sample yielded the 22 T cell receptor beta chains listed below, sequenced in a study of T cells in Graves' hyperthyroidism and ophthalmopathy. TCR beta CDR3 sequences were amplified from RNA transcripts. Carried out on the TCR CDR3, a first-round RT-PCR used the HTBI primer set. MiXCR, run by TCRdb on the multiplex PCR reads, gives a single entry per CDR3 protein. Of fewer than 800,000 distinct CDR3 sequences in the sample, less than 20% were seen once. The source material was blood. The origin of the receptors is a man in his late teens or twenties with Graves' hyperthyroidism.

This clonotype was detected only a few times. J is TRBJ2-6 and V is TRBV7-2; D ambiguous. Per the germline V gene, CDR1 is SGHTA and CDR2 is FQGNSA. V lost 3 bases to trimming and J lost 1 base, with 7 bases between them. The CDR3 totals 15 residues. The CDR3 DNA reads TGTGCCAGCAGCTTGGCCGCTTCTGGGGCCAACGTCCTGACTTTC. This sequence encodes CASSLAASGANVLTF.

This clonotype turned up a few times. V usage is TRBV28 and J usage is TRBJ1-1; D is perhaps TRBD1 (5 bases). The CDR3 runs 14 residues. From germline, CDR1 is MDHEN and CDR2 SYDVKM. Trimming cost V 4 bases and J 3 bases, with 12 bases left between them. CDR3 nucleotides: TGTGCCAGCAGTTCCCCCGGACAAGACACTGAAGCTTTCTTT. Protein: CASSSPGQDTEAFF.

This clonotype was seen many times. The chain uses TRBV2 and TRBJ2-7; D is perhaps TRBD2 (6 bases). Trimming cost V 8 bases and J 4 bases, with 9 bases left between them. Germline assignment: CDR1 SNHLY and CDR2 FYNNEI. The CDR3 covers 11 residues. CDR3 region: CASSGTYEQYF. Here the CDR3 DNA reads TGTGCCAGCTCCGGGACTTACGAGCAGTACTTC.

This chain joins TRBV10-3 and TRBJ1-4; TRBD1 matches at 7 bases. The length of the CDR3 is 15 residues. With 3 bases clipped from V and 4 bases from J, the junction kept 5 bases outside the gene matches. CDR1 is ENHRY, CDR2 SYGVKD, per germline. CDR3: CAISDGTALNEKLFF. The DNA for the CDR3 is TGTGCCATCAGTGACGGGACAGCGCTTAATGAAAAACTGTTTTTT.

The chain uses TRBV4-3 and TRBJ1-6, with D perhaps TRBD1 (5 bases). CDR3 length: 15 residues. V gave up 0 bases and J gave up 7 bases, with 10 bases separating them. Germline loops: CDR1 LGHNA, CDR2 YSLEER. This CDR3 is CASSQDRGPNSPLHF. In nucleotides, the CDR3 is TGCGCCAGCAGCCAAGATAGGGGCCCCAATTCACCCCTCCACTTT.

A few counts support this clonotype. The chain couples TRBV28 to TRBJ2-7, with D hard to call. Germline V gives CDR1 MDHEN, CDR2 SYDVKM. The CDR3 contains 11 residues. Deletions cut 7 bases from V and 4 bases from J, with 8 bases between. The CDR3 nucleotides are TGTGCCAGCACCGCCCGGTACGAGCAGTACTTC. Protein product: CASTARYEQYF.

This clonotype showed up many times. The V call is TRBV11-2, the J call TRBJ2-1; 8 bases align to TRBD2. The germline V gene encodes CDR1 SGHAT and CDR2 FQNNGV. The CDR3 consists of 18 residues. With V trimmed by 1 base and J by 4 bases, 12 bases remained unmatched. In DNA form, the CDR3 reads TGTGCCAGCAGCTTAGGAGCTAGCGGGTACGTGAGGTACAATGAGCAGTTCTTC. This encodes CASSLGASGYVRYNEQFF.

The sample holds a few counts of this clonotype. The rearrangement uses TRBV14 and TRBJ2-3; D may be TRBD1 (6 bases). The CDR3 contains 17 residues. The germline V and J ends were trimmed by 1 base and 2 bases, with 16 bases remaining between them. Germline V lookup: CDR1 SGHDN, CDR2 FVKESK. CDR3 in DNA: TGTGCCAGCAGCCAAGGTAGAGGAGCAGGGGACACAGATACGCAGTATTTT. Protein sequence: CASSQGRGAGDTDTQYF.

This clonotype was seen a handful of times. This rearrangement joins TRBV19 to TRBJ2-2; no clear D gene. There are 15 residues in the CDR3. Germline values: CDR1 LNHDA, CDR2 SQIVND (reference sequence). V lost 4 bases to trimming and J lost 4 bases, with 13 bases between them. The CDR3 sequence: CASSTHPDGTGELFF. CDR3 DNA sequence: TGTGCCAGTAGTACGCACCCGGACGGCACCGGGGAGCTGTTTTTT.

This chain links TRBV28 with TRBJ1-3; 7 bases are shared with TRBD1. V trimming: 6 bases; J trimming: 5 bases; junction bases outside the gene matches: 7. The length of the CDR3 is 14 residues. From germline, CDR1 is MDHEN and CDR2 SYDVKM. CDR3 in amino acids: CASSRDSVRNTIYF. CDR3 DNA: TGTGCCAGCAGCCGGGACAGCGTAAGAAACACCATATATTTT.

The chain is built from TRBV30 and TRBJ1-6, with D unresolved. CDR1 and CDR2 (germline): GTSNPN, SVGIG (reference sequence). CDR3 length: 13 residues. V was trimmed by 4 bases and J by 7 bases, leaving 11 bases between them. Here the CDR3 DNA reads TGTGCCTGGACCCCATTACGAAATTCACCCCTCCACTTT. Its protein is CAWTPLRNSPLHF.

This clonotype was counted many times. V gene TRBV20-1 combines with J gene TRBJ1-1; TRBD1 might be the D (5 bases). Trimming pared 4 bases from V and 6 bases from J, leaving 12 bases between. Germline CDR1 DFQATT, CDR2 SNEGSKA (reference sequence). The CDR3 contains 12 residues. This CDR3 reads CSAIGVLAEAFF. The CDR3 nucleotides read TGCAGTGCTATAGGGGTCTTGGCTGAAGCTTTCTTT.

This clonotype was seen a handful of times. This rearrangement joins TRBV24-1 to TRBJ2-2; perhaps TRBD1 as D (6 bases). Deletions cut 3 bases from V and 5 bases from J, with 9 bases between. CDR1 is KGHDR, CDR2 SFDVKD, per germline. This CDR3 region has 14 residues. The CDR3 region has the DNA TGTGCCACCAGTGATCACAGGGAAACCGGGGAGCTGTTTTTT. This encodes CATSDHRETGELFF.

This clonotype was seen only a few times. The genes are TRBV29-1 and TRBJ1-1; TRBD1 aligns across 8 bases. Germline V gene data show CDR1 as SQVTM and CDR2 as ANQGSEA. J gave up 1 base and V 4 bases, and 5 bases lay outside the gene matches. This CDR3 is built from 14 residues. CDR3 bases: TGCAGCGTTGGCGTTGGACAGGGGAACACTGAAGCTTTCTTT. Protein product: CSVGVGQGNTEAFF.

The table lists this clonotype with many counts. This chain connects TRBV20-1 to TRBJ2-2; 10 bases agree with TRBD2. J lost 0 bases, V lost 2 bases, and 3 bases had no gene match. The CDR3 consists of 16 residues. Germline CDR1 and CDR2: DFQATT and SNEGSKA (reference sequence). CDR3 coding DNA: TGCAGTGCTAGACTAGCGGGAGCCACGAACACCGGGGAGCTGTTTTTT. Translating gives CSARLAGATNTGELFF.

The chain carries TRBV5-6 and TRBJ2-5; 10 nucleotides align to TRBD2. Trimming removed 1 base from V and 4 bases from J; junction bases left unmatched: 7. The length of the CDR3 is 16 residues. CDR1 is SGHDT and CDR2 is YYEEEE in the germline V gene. As DNA, the CDR3 is TGTGCCAGCAGCTTGCACCTAGCGGGAGCGAGAGAGACCCAGTACTTC. It yields the protein CASSLHLAGARETQYF. Variable domain in full (rest from reference TRBV5-6 and TRBJ2-5): DAGVTQSPTHLIKTRGQQVTLRCSPKSGHDTVSWYQQALGQGPQFIFQYYEEEERQRGNFPDRFSGHQFPNYSSELNVNALLLGDSALYLCASSLHLAGARETQYFGPGTRLLVL.

This clonotype was seen repeatedly, ten times or more. The chain recombines TRBV9 with TRBJ2-5; D is undetermined. The CDR3 loop spans 14 amino acids. The germline V gene encodes CDR1 SGDLS and CDR2 YYNGEE. Trimming removed 4 bases at V and 2 bases at J, with 12 bases between. CDR3 protein: CASSPSSGQETQYF. The CDR3 coding sequence is TGTGCCAGCAGCCCCTCTTCCGGGCAAGAGACCCAGTACTTC.

The sample holds a few counts of this clonotype. The gene calls are TRBV7-9 and TRBJ2-5; D may match TRBD1 or TRBD2 (5 bases each). V lost 5 bases and J 12 bases, leaving 19 bases between the germline ends. This CDR3 spans 13 amino acids. Germline lookup yields CDR1 SEHNR and CDR2 FQNEAQ (reference sequence). This CDR3 is CASSHGAGVAEYF. Here the CDR3 DNA reads TGTGCCAGCAGCCACGGGGCCGGGGTCGCGGAGTACTTC. Combining the CDR3 with reference TRBV7-9 and TRBJ2-5 gives the whole variable domain DTGVSQNPRHKITKRGQNVTFRCDPISEHNRLYWYRQTLGQGPEFLTYFQNEAQLEKSRLLSDRFSAERPKGSFSTLEIQRTEQGDSAMYLCASSHGAGVAEYFGPGTRLLVL.

V and J are TRBV5-1 and TRBJ2-3; D is unresolved. The germline gives CDR1 SGHRS, CDR2 YFSETQ. The CDR3 totals 14 residues. Trimming shortened V by 4 bases and J by 0 bases, and 9 bases separated the two germline ends. CDR3 sequence: CASSPSVSTDTQYF. CDR3 DNA sequence: TGCGCCAGCAGCCCATCGGTGAGCACAGATACGCAGTATTTT. Supplemented by reference TRBV5-1 and TRBJ2-3, the full variable domain reads KAGVTQTPRYLIKTRGQQVTLSCSPISGHRSVSWYQQTPGQGLQFLFEYFSETQRNKGNFPGRFSGRQFSNSRSEMNVSTLELGDSALYLCASSPSVSTDTQYFGPGTRLTVL.

This clonotype was counted a few times. V and J are TRBV12-3 or TRBV12-4 and TRBJ2-1; no clear D. This CDR3 has 10 amino acids. V was cut by 4 bases and J by 12 bases, with 7 bases left in between. The CDR3 nucleotides are TGTGCCAGCAGTTCCGGGCGGCAGTTCTTC. Its protein is CASSSGRQFF.

This clonotype was seen many times. This chain links TRBV28 with TRBJ2-1; 10 bases agree with TRBD1. V lost 8 bases to trimming and J lost 6 bases; unmatched junction nucleotides: 1. CDR1 and CDR2 from the germline V gene are MDHEN and SYDVKM. The CDR3 consists of 12 residues. The CDR3 is CASDRGLNEQFF. In DNA, the CDR3 is TGTGCCAGCGACAGGGGGCTCAATGAGCAGTTCTTC.

This clonotype was detected a few times. This chain links TRBV29-1 with TRBJ2-3, with D possibly TRBD1 on 6 matching bases. CDR1 SQVTM and CDR2 ANQGSEA come from the germline V gene. V was pared by 1 base and J by 5 bases, with 13 bases between. The CDR3 is made up of 14 amino acids. CDR3 coding DNA: TGCAGCGTTGAAGGGGGCAGGGGTGGAGATACGCAGTATTTT. As protein: CSVEGGRGGDTQYF.